This passage covers 3 T cell receptor beta chains from one sample sequenced in a study of cytomegalovirus exposure and HLA in healthy donors (dated 2017 in TCRdb). Library generation was performed with the immunoSEQ multiplex PCR assay. For the multiplex PCR, a mixture combining 60 forward primers for TCR Vbeta segments and 13 reverse primers for TCR Jbeta segments was used. In its TCRdb copy, this immuneACCESS table keeps in-frame sequences only and misses some clones. Where compared with another copy, unresolved V genes explain less than half of these, and the others have no known cause. Here the sample has 100,000 to 150,000 clones; over 75% occur a single time. Together, the top ten hold approximately 3.7% of the sample. The specimen sequenced was PBMCs. The source is a human donor in good health.

The chain uses TRBV2 and TRBJ2-1; TRBD2 matches at 11 bases. The CDR3 loop spans 15 amino acids. Germline V gives CDR1 SNHLY, CDR2 FYNNEI. J lost 6 bases, V lost 6 bases, and 7 bases had no gene match. CDR3 region: CASRGTSGVSNEQFF. In DNA, the CDR3 is TGTGCCAGCAGGGGGACTAGCGGAGTAAGCAATGAGCAGTTCTTC.

The chain combines TRBV27 with TRBJ2-5, with TRBD2 matching 15 bases. V lost 6 bases and J lost 4; bases outside the gene matches: 6. The CDR3 runs to 16 residues. Germline V gene lookup returns CDR1 MNHEY and CDR2 SMNVEV (reference sequence). CDR3 in DNA: TGTGCCAGCAGGCCGGGACTAGCGGGAGGAGCAGAGACCCAGTACTTC. Encoded protein: CASRPGLAGGAETQYF.

V is TRBV28 and J is TRBJ1-1; D unresolved. The germline CDR1 and CDR2 sequences are MDHEN and SYDVKM. V lost 4 bases and J lost 1, with 19 bases in between. The CDR3 is made up of 17 amino acids. The CDR3 DNA is TGTGCCAGCAGTTCCCCCTCTTCGGCGGGTAGGAACACTGAAGCTTTCTTT. Amino acid sequence: CASSSPSSAGRNTEAFF.